This entry concerns a single T cell receptor beta chain. This clonotype has a handful of counts. This receptor's antigen is unknown. Base qualities are not recorded, but no much larger clone differs from it by a single base. This entry comes from a study of blood T cells in healthy people across ages (dated by TCRdb to between 2014 and 2017). With regard to the full study: In model experiments, template switching captured roughly one uniquely barcoded TCR beta cDNA molecule for every two T cells. The study measured age-related changes in TCR beta repertoire diversity using deep sequencing normalized with unique cDNA molecular identifiers. To avoid experimental bias, donors of different ages were randomly spread across the sequencing lanes. The donors were split into four age groups: young (average about 15 years), middle-aged (39), aged (over 55) and long-lived (roughly 86). Using the same blood draw, the study looked at two additional independent replicas of 1 million unique cDNA reads for two donors, one aged 18 to 30 and the other aged 80 or older.

What the research found in general, with its limitations: As age increased, observed TCR beta diversity per million T cells dropped in a roughly linear way, and a significant reduction was already evident by age 40. Bulk unsorted PBMC profiling prevented conclusive comparison of naive and antigen-experienced compartments. Because the CMV infection status of the donors was unknown, age-related changes in expanded clonotypes may potentially have been confounded. A strong correlation was found between observed TCR beta diversity and the percentage of naive T cells measured by flow cytometry. Compared with the aged group, the long-lived group had more naive CD4+ T cells, fewer expanded clones and increased TCR diversity, suggesting age selection. Estimates of total diversity from one million sequenced T cells were regarded as lower bounds and underestimates.

Systemically healthy Caucasian individuals from Russia, some 36 in total and aged about 6 to 95 years, were included as donors. Each donor gave 9 to 10 milliliters of peripheral blood, collected into EDTA-treated Vacutainer tubes. Ficoll-Paque density-gradient centrifugation was used to isolate PBMCs, with at least 6 million per sample. Total RNA was extracted from PBMCs with Trizol reagent, with at least 5 micrograms obtained per sample. For every donor, an aliquot of PBMCs went through flow cytometry to measure the percentages of naive CD45RAhigh/CD27high T cells. V is clipped by 2 bases and J by 4 bases, and the sequence between their germline boundaries is 17 bases long. As encoded in the germline V gene, CDR1 is SNHLY while CDR2 is FYNNEI. There are 16 amino acids in the CDR3, from cysteine to phenylalanine inclusive. The DNA shown is the 48-base CDR3, in frame from base 1. Library method: 5' RACE. TCRdb names Illumina HiSeq 2500 as the instrument used. A second PCR of about 6 to 11 cycles was performed with a sample-barcoded 5' primer and a J-beta primer mix. A template-switch 5' adaptor carrying 12 random nucleotides introduced a unique molecular identifier onto each TCR beta cDNA molecule. Each sample yielded at least 3 million CDR3-containing paired-end reads. The Mint cDNA synthesis kit, primed by a TRBC-specific oligonucleotide, was used to synthesize first-strand cDNA from all RNA. All cDNA was treated with uracil-DNA glycosylase and then went through a first 18-cycle PCR with the universal primers M1SS and BC2_uni_R. Per the source publication's procedure: Each sample was normalized by randomly selecting 1 million high-quality reads, each carrying a distinct molecular identifier. Reads sharing molecular identifiers were discarded rather than binned into consensus sequences. MiTCR, with a Q25 quality threshold and the strictest error-elimination algorithm, was used for CDR3 identification, clonotype clustering and error correction. A nonparametric unseen species model using Euler transformation provided a lower-bound estimate of total TCR beta diversity. TCRdb cleaned the public reads at Q25 with fastp, built clones with MiXCR and kept in-frame beta chains. Every distinct CDR3 protein forms one entry, paired with its most common genes and DNA. The V and J calls shown here were made by TCRdb, not taken from the authors' results. The sample table lists about 1.4 million distinct CDR3 sequences, around 59% of them with a count of one. In total, the top ten clones hold more than 6% of the sample.

Material for sequencing was blood. The chain joins TRBV2 to TRBJ1-1; the D region possibly corresponds to TRBD1 (6 bases align). The sequence came from a man younger than 35 in good health. The sequence in DNA is TGTGCCAGCAGTGAAATACAGGGCATGAGGGGCACTGAAGCTTTCTTT. This encodes CASSEIQGMRGTEAFF.